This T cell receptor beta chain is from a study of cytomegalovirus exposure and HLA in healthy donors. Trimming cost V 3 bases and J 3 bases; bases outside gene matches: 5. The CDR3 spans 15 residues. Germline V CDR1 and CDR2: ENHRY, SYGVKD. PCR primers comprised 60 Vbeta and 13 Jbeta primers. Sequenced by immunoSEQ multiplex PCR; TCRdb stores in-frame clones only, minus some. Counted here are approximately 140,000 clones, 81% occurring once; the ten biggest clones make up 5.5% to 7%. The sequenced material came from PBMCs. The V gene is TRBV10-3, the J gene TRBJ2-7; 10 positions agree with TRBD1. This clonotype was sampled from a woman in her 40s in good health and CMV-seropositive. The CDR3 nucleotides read TGTGCCATCAGTGACTCGGGACAGGGGATCTACGAGCAGTACTTC. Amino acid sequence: CAISDSGQGIYEQYF.